Presented here are 26 T cell receptor beta chains from one specimen sequenced in a study of T cell clones after liver transplantation. Sequencing was performed with immunoSEQ multiplex PCR; in TCRdb, only in-frame clones are kept and a portion is missing. The sample carries about 75,000 clones, under 90% recorded once. The sample consisted of CD4+ T cells from blood, taken 48 months after liver transplant. These receptors came from a human patient who received a liver transplant. Some T cells may have come from the graft donor.

The rearrangement joins TRBV7-2 to TRBJ2-3; 9 bases line up with TRBD2. The CDR3 covers 16 residues. Germline V gives CDR1 SGHTA, CDR2 FQGNSA. The V segment lost 5 bases and the J segment 4 bases; nucleotides outside the gene matches: 10. CDR3 residues: CASSTNSGSGADTQYF. The CDR3 DNA reads as TGTGCCAGCAGCACCAATAGCGGGAGTGGCGCAGATACGCAGTATTTT.

With respect to this clone: A junction end diverges from the germline sequence, so it may reflect a read error. The rearrangement links TRBV20-1 to TRBJ2-3, with no clear D. CDR1 DFQATT and CDR2 SNEGSKA come from the germline V gene (reference sequence). The CDR3 contains 11 residues. The CDR3 DNA reads as TGCAGTGCTAGACATACACCCTCCCCAAATTTT. Its translation is CSARHTPSPNF.

The J gene is TRBJ2-3, the V gene TRBV19; D is unresolved. The germline V and J ends were trimmed by 9 bases and 1 base, with 14 bases remaining between them. Germline CDR1 and CDR2: LNHDA and SQIVND (reference sequence). The CDR3 loop spans 14 amino acids. CDR3 sequence (DNA): TGTGCCAGCAAGGATGGCGGAGGCACAGATACGCAGTATTTT. It specifies CASKDGGGTDTQYF.

This clone showed up just a few times. The same CDR3 also results from other DNA sequences found in this sample. The rearrangement joins TRBV28 to TRBJ2-1, with TRBD2 identical over 8 bases. The CDR3 has 15 amino acids. Per the germline V gene, CDR1 is MDHEN and CDR2 is SYDVKM. V was clipped by 2 bases and J by 3 bases; unmatched bases: 3. The CDR3 spells CASSLAGGGYNEQFF. The CDR3 nucleotides read TGTGCCAGCAGTTTAGCGGGAGGCGGCTACAATGAGCAGTTCTTC.

The rearrangement uses TRBV5-1 and TRBJ2-3, with unresolved D. The CDR3 runs to 14 residues. Germline values: CDR1 SGHRS, CDR2 YFSETQ. Trimming took off 1 base at V and 3 bases at J, with 9 bases between the two ends. CDR3: CASSLLTETDTQYF. The CDR3, as DNA: TGCGCCAGCAGCTTGTTAACAGAAACAGATACGCAGTATTTT.

This sequence joins TRBV27 and TRBJ1-4; 7 bases line up with TRBD1. Looked up from germline, CDR1 is MNHEY and CDR2 is SMNVEV (reference sequence). Trimming removed 5 bases from V and 2 bases from J; junction bases left unmatched: 5. The CDR3 has 15 residues. Written as DNA, the CDR3 is TGTGCCAGCAGTGAAGCGGACAGGACTAATGAAAAACTGTTTTTT. It encodes CASSEADRTNEKLFF.

This clone has a handful of counts. The CDR3 DNA reads as TGCGCCAGCAGCTTGGGATTAGGGGGATCCTACAATGAGCAGTTCTTC. Translated: CASSLGLGGSYNEQFF. The chain joins TRBV5-1 to TRBJ2-1, with a tentative D call TRBD1 (6 bases). Germline V gives CDR1 SGHRS, CDR2 YFSETQ. V lost 0 bases, J lost 1 base, and 11 bases lay in between. The CDR3 has 16 residues.

This clone was picked up one time. The chain employs TRBV9 and TRBJ2-7; D is ambiguous. Germline CDR1 and CDR2: SGDLS and YYNGEE. The length of the CDR3 is 13 residues. V lost 3 bases to trimming and J lost 4 bases, with 11 bases between them. CDR3 in DNA: TGTGCCAGCAGCGGTCCGTCTCCGTACGAGCAGTACTTC. Its translation: CASSGPSPYEQYF.

J is TRBJ1-3 and V is TRBV7-2, with 8 bases matching TRBD1. The CDR3 extends over 15 amino acids. Germline V CDR1 and CDR2: SGHTA, FQGNSA. The junction had 3 bases not matched to a gene; V was cut back by 1 base and J by 4 bases. The CDR3 region is CASSLGTGQGNTIYF. The CDR3 DNA follows: TGTGCCAGCAGCTTAGGGACAGGGCAAGGAAACACCATATATTTT.

V gene TRBV5-1 combines with J gene TRBJ1-2, with D maybe TRBD1 (6 bases). Germline V gene sequence: CDR1 SGHRS, CDR2 YFSETQ. The germline V and J ends were trimmed by 4 bases and 2 bases, with 12 bases remaining between them. The CDR3 length is 14 residues. CDR3 bases: TGCGCCAGCAGCCTTTCTGGGGGCAACTATGGCTACACCTTC. Its translation is CASSLSGGNYGYTF.

This rearrangement joins TRBV28 to TRBJ2-2, with D unclear. This CDR3 region has 12 residues. The V gene lost 4 bases and the J gene lost 0 bases, with 0 bases spanning the gap. In germline, CDR1 is MDHEN, CDR2 SYDVKM. CDR3 protein: CASSSNTGELFF. CDR3 DNA: TGTGCCAGCAGTTCGAACACCGGGGAGCTGTTTTTT.

This rearrangement joins TRBV4-2 to TRBJ2-2, with 9 bases aligning to TRBD2. Germline-derived CDR1 and CDR2 are LGHNA and YNFKEQ. This CDR3 contains 17 residues. The ends lost 3 bases at V and 2 bases at J; junction bases unmatched: 7. CDR3 bases: TGTGCCAGCAGCCAGATGACTAGCGGTAGAAACACCGGGGAGCTGTTTTTT. Amino acid sequence: CASSQMTSGRNTGELFF.

The chain employs TRBV29-1 and TRBJ1-4; D is unclear. The CDR3 runs 14 residues. Trimming pared 6 bases from V and 0 bases from J, leaving 11 bases between. Looked up from germline, CDR1 is SQVTM and CDR2 is ANQGSEA. For the CDR3, the DNA is TGCAGCGTGGATCCAGGAGCAACTAATGAAAAACTGTTTTTT. Amino acid sequence: CSVDPGATNEKLFF.

V usage is TRBV7-3 and J usage is TRBJ2-3; weak D call: TRBD2 (7 bases). CDR1 and CDR2 from the germline V gene are SGHTA and FQGTGA. The CDR3 is 16 residues long. Trimming took off 6 bases at V and 0 bases at J, with 16 bases between the two ends. DNA for the CDR3: TGTGCCAGCAGTAGGTTTGGGGGGGCTAGCACAGATACGCAGTATTTT. This gives the protein CASSRFGGASTDTQYF.

The chain is built from TRBV11-3 and TRBJ2-3; maybe TRBD2 (5 bases). With 3 bases removed from V and 8 bases from J, the gap between germline ends came to 18 bases. The CDR3 contains 15 residues. The germline gives CDR1 SGHNT, CDR2 YENEEA. The chain's CDR3 is CASSFSSGAETTQYF. Written as DNA, the CDR3 is TGTGCCAGCAGCTTCTCGAGCGGAGCAGAGACTACGCAGTATTTT.

The J gene is TRBJ2-2, the V gene TRBV5-1; TRBD1 matches at 7 bases. The germline V gene has CDR1 SGHRS and CDR2 YFSETQ. The trim removed 3 bases at V and 6 bases at J, leaving 5 bases unmatched. The CDR3 is 14 amino acids. The CDR3 here is CASSSYRGAGELFF. Here the CDR3 DNA reads TGCGCCAGCAGCTCCTACAGGGGAGCCGGGGAGCTGTTTTTT.

The CDR3 loop reads CASSRGARGNQPQHF. DNA of the CDR3: TGTGCCAGCAGTCGGGGGGCGCGGGGCAATCAGCCCCAGCATTTT. The chain carries TRBV2 and TRBJ1-5; tentatively, D is TRBD1 (6 bases). V lost 5 bases and J 2 bases, leaving 13 bases between the germline ends. The CDR3 is 15 amino acids. Per germline, CDR1 SNHLY and CDR2 FYNNEI.

The chain recombines TRBV5-4 with TRBJ1-3; possibly TRBD1 for D (5 bases). The germline gives CDR1 SGHNT, CDR2 YYREEE (reference sequence). V lost 0 bases and J 0 bases, leaving 10 bases between the germline ends. This CDR3 has 16 amino acids. CDR3 in DNA: TGTGCCAGCAGCTTGGGCCAGGGACTCTCTGGAAACACCATATATTTT. Protein product: CASSLGQGLSGNTIYF.

The rearrangement joins TRBV14 to TRBJ2-5; D is undetermined. The length of the CDR3 is 15 residues. CDR1 is SGHDN, CDR2 FVKESK, per germline. Trimming took 1 base from V and 5 from J, leaving 14 bases between them. CDR3 region: CASSQGGWRYETQYF. The CDR3 DNA is TGTGCCAGCAGCCAAGGTGGTTGGCGTTATGAGACCCAGTACTTC.

The chain employs TRBV5-1 and TRBJ2-3; 7 positions agree with TRBD2. V lost 3 bases and J lost 3; bases outside the gene matches: 7. CDR3 length: 15 residues. Germline values: CDR1 SGHRS, CDR2 YFSETQ. The CDR3 DNA is TGCGCCAGCAGCTCCGGGGGGTCCGGTACAGATACGCAGTATTTT. Encoded protein: CASSSGGSGTDTQYF.

This rearrangement joins TRBV27 to TRBJ2-1; perhaps TRBD1 as D (6 bases). V was shortened by 6 bases and J by 9 bases, with 18 bases between the two germline ends. Germline V gene lookup returns CDR1 MNHEY and CDR2 SMNVEV (reference sequence). The length of the CDR3 is 14 residues. The CDR3 protein is CASSLQGMPTEQFF. CDR3 nucleotides: TGTGCCAGCAGCCTACAGGGCATGCCCACTGAGCAGTTCTTC.

The J gene is TRBJ2-5, the V gene TRBV4-2, with D maybe TRBD1 (6 bases). The length of the CDR3 is 15 residues. Germline V CDR1 and CDR2: LGHNA, YNFKEQ. Trimming stripped 1 base from V and 3 bases from J, with 12 bases between. CDR3 loop: CASSQVGGVKETQYF. In DNA form, the CDR3 reads TGTGCCAGCAGCCAAGTTGGGGGCGTGAAAGAGACCCAGTACTTC.

V and J are TRBV21-1 and TRBJ2-3; no DNA check was done on the table's D call, TRBD1. TRBV21-1 has pseudogene status. The CDR3 is 18 residues long. CDR3 residues: CASTNRDRGRGGTDTQYF. Written as DNA, the CDR3 is TGTGCCAGCACCAACCGGGACAGGGGGCGAGGCGGCACAGATACGCAGTATTTT.

This rearrangement joins TRBV7-6 to TRBJ2-3, with 8 bases fitting TRBD2. Germline trimming cut 3 bases from V and 1 base from J; bases unmatched to any gene: 3. This CDR3 is 15 amino acids long. The germline V gene encodes CDR1 SGHVS and CDR2 FNYEAQ. CDR3 sequence: CASSFNGGGTDTQYF. CDR3 in DNA: TGTGCCAGCAGCTTCAACGGGGGGGGCACAGATACGCAGTATTTT.

This rearrangement joins TRBV7-2 to TRBJ2-1, with 10 bases matching TRBD1. The CDR3 consists of 16 residues. V gave up 5 bases and J gave up 12 bases; unmatched junction bases: 16. Germline V gene data show CDR1 as SGHTA and CDR2 as FQGNSA. CDR3 protein: CASSQHGQGVRVGQFF. For the CDR3, the DNA is TGTGCCAGCAGCCAACACGGACAGGGGGTTCGGGTCGGGCAGTTCTTC. Drawing the rest from reference TRBV7-2 and TRBJ2-1, the complete variable domain is GAGVSQSPSNKVTEKGKDVELRCDPISGHTALYWYRQSLGQGLEFLIYFQGNSAPDKSGLPSDRFSAERTGGSVSTLTIQRTQQEDSAVYLCASSQHGQGVRVGQFFGPGTRLTVL.

The chain has TRBV28 and TRBJ2-5; a possible D gene is TRBD1 (5 bases). Germline assignment: CDR1 MDHEN and CDR2 SYDVKM. V dropped 3 bases and J dropped 5 bases, with 13 bases sitting between them. There are 14 residues in the CDR3. CDR3 amino acids: CASSFQGMDETQYF. Written as DNA, the CDR3 is TGTGCCAGCAGTTTCCAGGGTATGGATGAGACCCAGTACTTC. The full variable domain, rest sourced from reference TRBV28 and TRBJ2-5, is DVKVTQSSRYLVKRTGEKVFLECVQDMDHENMFWYRQDPGLGLRLIYFSYDVKMKEKGDIPEGYSVSREKKERFSLILESASTNQTSMYLCASSFQGMDETQYFGPGTRLLVL.